The T cell receptor (beta chain) described here comes from a study of CD4 T cells in relation to SARS-CoV-2 and coronaviruses. Findings and limits, study-wide: Culture-expanded clones reflect memory recall rather than primary priming during culture. Crossreactivity was assessed only for spike protein, not other viral proteins. Compared with monoreactive clones, crossreactive clones showed significantly weaker SARS-CoV-2 expansion.

Naive and memory CD4+ T cell DNA was deep-sequenced without culture. Profiled with immunoSEQ multiplex PCR; TCRdb holds only in-frame clones, not every one. This sample has 50,000 to 70,000 clones, with 92% found just once. Turning to this clone: The antigen remains undetermined.

CDR1 and CDR2 from the germline V gene are LGHDT and YNNKEL (reference sequence). V shed 1 base and J shed 1 base, with 13 bases lying between them. There are 16 residues in the CDR3. The sample comprised naive CD4+ T cells from PBMCs. Specified subset: naive CD4+ T cells isolated by negative enrichment. The TCR originated in an adult with COVID-19. The J gene is TRBJ2-5, the V gene TRBV3-1 (or the pseudogene TRBV3-2); tentatively, D is TRBD1 (6 bases). CDR3 protein: CASSQAGVSLQETQYF. The CDR3 DNA follows: TGTGCCAGCAGCCAAGCAGGGGTCAGTCTCCAAGAGACCCAGTACTTC.